The 27 T cell receptor beta chains below all came from one sample that was sequenced in a study of T cells in tumors and immune-related adverse events. Clones were read by immunoSEQ multiplex PCR, and TCRdb kept only the in-frame ones, dropping some. Of 6,500 to 8,500 clones listed, around 94% are singletons. This sample comprised lymph node tissue, obtained from a patient treated with anti-PD-1 therapy. These receptors were taken from a female donor with metastatic renal cell carcinoma.

Only one count was recorded for this clone. J is TRBJ2-2 and V is TRBV5-5; TRBD2 is a possible D gene (5 bases). The CDR3 runs 14 residues. V lost 5 bases to trimming and J lost 6 bases, with 14 bases between them. Germline values: CDR1 SGHKS, CDR2 YYEKEE (reference sequence). The DNA for the CDR3 is TGTGCCAGCAGTCTATCGCTGGGAGCCGGGGAGCTGTTTTTT. Translated, it gives CASSLSLGAGELFF.

The chain couples TRBV28 to TRBJ1-5; D is unclear. The CDR3 is 13 amino acids. The germline V and J ends were trimmed by 6 bases and 5 bases, with 11 bases remaining between them. Germline values: CDR1 MDHEN, CDR2 SYDVKM. The CDR3 DNA reads TGTGCCAGCAGGTCGCCGTTAGATCAGCCCCAGCATTTT. Its translation is CASRSPLDQPQHF.

V gene TRBV11-2 combines with J gene TRBJ1-3; D is uncertain. The CDR3 extends over 17 amino acids. Deletions cut 1 base from V and 2 bases from J, with 15 bases between. Germline CDR1 is SGHAT and CDR2 is FQNNGV. The CDR3 loop is CASSLVGLPGTGNTIYF. In DNA, the CDR3 is TGTGCCAGCAGCTTAGTCGGCCTCCCGGGAACTGGAAACACCATATATTTT.

This chain connects TRBV12-5 to TRBJ2-3; D unclear. With 6 bases removed from V and 0 bases from J, the gap between germline ends came to 13 bases. The CDR3 is 15 amino acids. CDR1 and CDR2 (germline): LGHNT, FRNRAP. CDR3 in DNA: TGTGCTAGTGGGGCCGGCACAGCTAGCACAGATACGCAGTATTTT. It yields the protein CASGAGTASTDTQYF. The full variable domain, with the rest looked up from reference TRBV12-5 and TRBJ2-3, is DARVTQTPRHKVTEMGQEVTMRCQPILGHNTVFWYRQTMMQGLELLAYFRNRAPLDDSGMPKDRFSAEMPDATLATLKIQPSEPRDSAVYFCASGAGTASTDTQYFGPGTRLTVL.

The gene calls are TRBV30 and TRBJ1-2; TRBD1 might be the D (6 bases). The CDR3 extends over 14 amino acids. V lost 5 bases and J 7 bases, leaving 20 bases between the germline ends. Germline V gene sequence: CDR1 GTSNPN, CDR2 SVGIG (reference sequence). The CDR3 protein is CAWAEGQRELGYTF. CDR3 sequence (DNA): TGTGCCTGGGCGGAGGGACAACGGGAACTTGGCTACACCTTC. The full variable domain, in which reference TRBV30 and TRBJ1-2 provide the parts outside the CDR3, is SQTIHQWPATLVQPVGSPLSLECTVEGTSNPNLYWYRQAAGRGLQLLFYSVGIGQISSEVPQNLSASRPQDRQFILSSKKLLLSDSGFYLCAWAEGQRELGYTFGSGTRLTVV.

The chain joins TRBV2 to TRBJ2-2, with TRBD2 matching 9 bases. CDR3 length: 15 residues. V shed 6 bases, J shed 8 bases, and the junction held 10 bases outside the gene matches. Germline CDR1 reads SNHLY; CDR2 reads FYNNEI. CDR3 amino acids: CASSVAGDSGGELFF. For the CDR3, the DNA is TGTGCCAGCAGCGTAGCGGGAGATTCGGGTGGGGAGCTGTTTTTT.

Concerning this clone: Compared with germline, one end of the junction differs, possibly owing to a read error. The chain recombines TRBV7-7 with TRBJ2-2; D is unresolved. The germline V gene encodes CDR1 SSHAT and CDR2 FNYEAQ (reference sequence). This CDR3 is 14 amino acids long. CDR3 in amino acids: CASSSSRNTGELFF. In DNA form, the CDR3 reads TGTGCTAGCAGCTCCTCCAGGAACACCGGGGAGCTGTTTTTT.

The chain combines TRBV21-1 with TRBJ2-7; the table assigns TRBD1, which was not confirmed against the DNA. TRBV21-1 is flagged as a pseudogene. This CDR3 spans 22 amino acids. CDR3 loop: CASSKVGGQGHHLNDTPYEQYF. CDR3 nucleotide sequence: TGTGCCAGCAGCAAAGTCGGGGGACAGGGCCACCATCTCAACGATACACCCTACGAGCAGTACTTC.

The chain uses TRBV9 and TRBJ1-4; maybe TRBD1 (6 bases). The CDR3 consists of 18 residues. V was pared by 4 bases and J by 0 bases, with 19 bases between. Germline CDR1 and CDR2: SGDLS and YYNGEE. The CDR3 spells CASSPREVQGPTNEKLFF. DNA of the CDR3: TGTGCCAGCAGCCCCCGAGAGGTACAGGGCCCAACTAATGAAAAACTGTTTTTT.

The chain combines TRBV7-2 with TRBJ2-7; TRBD2 aligns across 7 bases. The CDR3 is 16 residues long. Germline V lookup: CDR1 SGHTA, CDR2 FQGNSA. V lost 2 bases and J lost 0; bases outside the gene matches: 7. CDR3 coding DNA: TGTGCCAGCAGCTTAAGTCTTCAGCGGGGCTCCTACGAGCAGTACTTC. This sequence encodes CASSLSLQRGSYEQYF.

This clone has just one count. The chain links TRBV7-9 to TRBJ1-1; the D is unclear. CDR3 length: 16 residues. The V and J ends lost 1 base and 11 bases respectively, with 23 bases between them. Germline lookup yields CDR1 SEHNR and CDR2 FQNEAQ (reference sequence). The CDR3 reads CASSLDGSVAASGAFF. CDR3 DNA sequence: TGTGCCAGCAGCTTAGATGGCTCCGTAGCCGCCTCTGGGGCTTTCTTT.

The chain uses TRBV7-2 and TRBJ2-3; 11 positions match TRBD1. CDR1 is SGHTA and CDR2 is FQGNSA in the germline V gene. The V and J ends lost 4 bases and 4 bases, in that order; junction bases with no gene match: 7. The CDR3 length is 16 residues. The CDR3 DNA reads as TGTGCCAGCAGCTCCAGGACAGGGGGCGCCGCAGATACGCAGTATTTT. It translates to CASSSRTGGAADTQYF.

The gene calls are TRBV5-4 and TRBJ2-1, with D perhaps matching TRBD1 (6 bases). Looked up from germline, CDR1 is SGHNT and CDR2 is YYREEE (reference sequence). CDR3 length equals 16 residues. V was cut by 2 bases and J by 5 bases, with 17 bases left in between. The CDR3 DNA is TGTGCCAGCAGCTTAGGCCCCCAGGGGCAAAACAATGAGCAGTTCTTC. It codes for CASSLGPQGQNNEQFF.

This clone was recorded once. V is TRBV7-7 and J is TRBJ2-7; D unresolved. Germline assignment: CDR1 SSHAT and CDR2 FNYEAQ (reference sequence). Trimming shortened V by 5 bases and J by 7 bases, and 12 bases separated the two germline ends. The CDR3 runs to 12 residues. CDR3 protein: CASSQPGREQYF. The CDR3 region has the DNA TGTGCCAGCAGCCAGCCCGGTCGGGAGCAGTACTTC.

The J gene is TRBJ2-5, the V gene TRBV20-1; D gene ambiguous. Deletions cut 7 bases from V and 5 bases from J, with 11 bases between. The germline CDR1 and CDR2 sequences are DFQATT and SNEGSKA (reference sequence). This CDR3 region has 11 residues. In nucleotides, the CDR3 is TGCAGTGTGGTCGCGTGGGAGACCCAGTACTTC. Its translation is CSVVAWETQYF.

J is TRBJ1-5 and V is TRBV2; D is ambiguous. CDR1 SNHLY and CDR2 FYNNEI come from the germline V gene. The CDR3 extends over 14 amino acids. Between the trimmed V and J ends, which lost 3 bases and 1 base, there was a span of 7 bases. The CDR3 DNA reads as TGTGCCAGCAGTGAGCTTACCAGCAATCAGCCCCAGCATTTT. Protein sequence: CASSELTSNQPQHF. The full variable domain, with the rest looked up from reference TRBV2 and TRBJ1-5, is EPEVTQTPSHQVTQMGQEVILRCVPISNHLYFYWYRQILGQKVEFLVSFYNNEISEKSEIFDDQFSVERPDGSNFTLKIRSTKLEDSAMYFCASSELTSNQPQHFGDGTRLSIL.

This clone was seen more than once but under ten times. The J gene is TRBJ2-7, the V gene TRBV2; D perhaps matches TRBD2 (5 bases). The CDR3 runs to 14 residues. Trimming took 6 bases from V and 2 from J, leaving 14 bases between them. Germline values: CDR1 SNHLY, CDR2 FYNNEI. This CDR3 is CASRHGLPPYEQYF. CDR3 in DNA: TGTGCCAGCAGACACGGACTCCCTCCCTACGAGCAGTACTTC.

The chain carries TRBV4-3 and TRBJ2-1; 14 positions match TRBD2. The V segment lost 1 base and the J segment 15 bases; nucleotides outside the gene matches: 5. Germline values: CDR1 LGHNA, CDR2 YSLEER. CDR3 length equals 14 residues. The CDR3 sequence: CASSQGLAGGRRFF. The CDR3 nucleotides read TGCGCCAGCAGCCAAGGACTAGCGGGGGGGAGGCGGTTCTTC.

This chain joins TRBV11-3 and TRBJ2-2, with 10 bases lining up with TRBD2. CDR1 and CDR2 (germline): SGHNT, YENEEA. J gave up 1 base and V 7 bases, and 9 bases lay outside the gene matches. This CDR3 has 17 amino acids. The CDR3 coding sequence is TGTGCCAGCACACACATTCGGACTAGCGGGAACACCGGGGAGCTGTTTTTT. Translation: CASTHIRTSGNTGELFF. The full variable domain, in which reference TRBV11-3 and TRBJ2-2 provide the parts outside the CDR3, is EAGVVQSPRYKIIEKKQPVAFWCNPISGHNTLYWYLQNLGQGPELLIRYENEEAVDDSQLPKDRFSAERLKGVDSTLKIQPAELGDSAVYLCASTHIRTSGNTGELFFGEGSRLTVL.

The J gene is TRBJ2-7, the V gene TRBV2, with TRBD1 matching 7 bases. CDR3 length: 14 amino acids. From germline, CDR1 is SNHLY and CDR2 FYNNEI. V gave up 7 bases and J gave up 5 bases; unmatched junction bases: 11. CDR3 sequence reads: CASKTTGSADEQYF. The CDR3 DNA follows: TGTGCCAGCAAAACGACAGGGTCGGCGGACGAGCAGTACTTC.

The table lists this clone with a count of one. The J gene is TRBJ2-5, the V gene TRBV5-5; unclear D gene. The V gene's germline CDR1 is SGHKS and CDR2 YYEKEE (reference sequence). The V and J ends lost 2 bases and 1 base respectively, with 3 bases between them. The CDR3 is made up of 12 amino acids. CDR3 residues: CASSLPQETQYF. The CDR3 DNA reads TGTGCCAGCAGCTTACCCCAAGAGACCCAGTACTTC.

The rearrangement joins TRBV4-2 to TRBJ2-7; the D gene is possibly TRBD2 (6 bases). The CDR3 runs to 15 residues. Germline CDR1 LGHNA, CDR2 YNFKEQ. V lost 1 base to trimming and J lost 2 bases, with 12 bases between them. The CDR3 coding sequence is TGTGCCAGCAGCCAAGCGGTGGGGGGAACCTACGAGCAGTACTTC. It yields the protein CASSQAVGGTYEQYF.

The CDR3 nucleotides read TGTGCCAGCAGCTTGCGACTAGCGGGGCTCACCGGGGAGCTGTTTTTT. Encoded protein: CASSLRLAGLTGELFF. The chain combines TRBV7-2 with TRBJ2-2, with TRBD2 identical over 11 bases. The trim removed 3 bases at V and 4 bases at J, leaving 4 bases unmatched. The CDR3 is 16 residues long. CDR1 and CDR2 (germline): SGHTA, FQGNSA. The complete variable domain, with remaining parts taken from reference TRBV7-2 and TRBJ2-2, reads GAGVSQSPSNKVTEKGKDVELRCDPISGHTALYWYRQSLGQGLEFLIYFQGNSAPDKSGLPSDRFSAERTGGSVSTLTIQRTQQEDSAVYLCASSLRLAGLTGELFFGEGSRLTVL.

The chain joins TRBV5-1 to TRBJ2-1, with TRBD2 identical over 7 bases. CDR3 size: 13 residues. Germline V gene sequence: CDR1 SGHRS, CDR2 YFSETQ. Trimming removed 1 base from V and 12 bases from J; junction bases left unmatched: 7. For the CDR3, the DNA is TGCGCCAGCAGCTTGTATGGGACGGGAGGGCAGTTCTTC. It yields the protein CASSLYGTGGQFF.

The V and J genes are TRBV5-4 and TRBJ2-5, with 8 bases that match TRBD2. The CDR3 runs to 14 residues. Germline CDR1 and CDR2: SGHNT and YYREEE (reference sequence). The V and J ends lost 4 bases and 5 bases, in that order; junction bases with no gene match: 7. The CDR3 bases are TGTGCCAGCAGCCCGGCGGGGGGCGGGGAGACCCAGTACTTC. It translates to CASSPAGGGETQYF.

The chain combines TRBV19 with TRBJ2-6; TRBD1 matches 8 bases. This CDR3 is 16 amino acids long. The J segment lost 2 bases and the V segment lost 7 bases, leaving 7 bases of the junction unmatched. Germline CDR1 reads LNHDA; CDR2 reads SQIVND (reference sequence). This chain's CDR3 is CASIRIRGPGANVLTF. The CDR3 DNA is TGTGCCAGTATCCGGATCAGGGGGCCTGGGGCCAACGTCCTGACTTTC.

The chain couples TRBV18 to TRBJ2-7; D could derive from TRBD1 or TRBD2 (5 bases each). Per germline, CDR1 KGHSH and CDR2 LQKENI. Trimming stripped 8 bases from V and 8 bases from J, with 22 bases between. The CDR3 covers 14 residues. CDR3 coding DNA: TGTGCCAGCCATACCCCGGGGCTGGCGGTCAAGCAGTACTTC. This sequence encodes CASHTPGLAVKQYF.